A selection of T cell receptor beta chains follows, all from one sample in a study of shared T cell receptors in the human thymus. Repertoires were generated with immunoSEQ multiplex PCR, while TCRdb's copy carries only in-frame clones and drops some. The top ten hold roughly 0.0086% of the sample, which has 500,000 to 850,000 clones, more than 70% seen once. This sample also appeared in a second study, on human thymus T cells.

Material: thymocytes. The receptors were gathered from a boy under two years old with a congenital heart defect. Both conserved end residues are part of each CDR3. Each record gives: CDR3 protein, CDR3 DNA, V gene, clone size, D gene, J gene. The D gene is left open where the match is weak. The size field is filled for only some rows; it gives once, few, many or a size class.

cdr3_aa: CASSQDRRNQETQYF; cdr3_nt: TGTGCCAGCAGCCAAGACCGGAGGAACCAAGAGACCCAGTACTTC; v_call: TRBV14; clone_size: .; d_call: .; j_call: TRBJ2-5
cdr3_aa: CGTVGYEQYF; cdr3_nt: TGCGGTACGGTGGGCTACGAGCAGTACTTC; v_call: TRBV20-1; clone_size: .; d_call: .; j_call: TRBJ2-7
cdr3_aa: CASSLCTARDEQFF; cdr3_nt: TGTGCCAGCAGTTTATGCACAGCGCGGGATGAGCAGTTCTTC; v_call: TRBV28; clone_size: .; d_call: .; j_call: TRBJ2-1
cdr3_aa: CASSLDRGYEQYF; cdr3_nt: TGTGCCAGCAGCTTAGACAGGGGGTACGAGCAGTACTTC; v_call: TRBV7-8; clone_size: .; d_call: TRBD1; j_call: TRBJ2-7
cdr3_aa: CASFPRAGELFF; cdr3_nt: TGTGCCAGCTTCCCCAGGGCCGGGGAGCTGTTTTTT; v_call: TRBV2; clone_size: .; d_call: .; j_call: TRBJ2-2
cdr3_aa: CASSVPGHGLNTNEKLFF; cdr3_nt: TGTGCCAGCAGTGTACCGGGACACGGACTTAATACTAATGAAAAACTGTTTTTT; v_call: TRBV7-2; clone_size: .; d_call: .; j_call: TRBJ1-4
cdr3_aa: CASSQGFVGELFF; cdr3_nt: TGCGCCAGCAGTCAAGGTTTCGTCGGGGAGCTGTTTTTT; v_call: TRBV4-3; clone_size: .; d_call: .; j_call: TRBJ2-2
cdr3_aa: CASSLQEQFF; cdr3_nt: TGTGCCAGCAGTTTACAAGAGCAGTTCTTC; v_call: TRBV28; clone_size: .; d_call: .; j_call: TRBJ2-1
cdr3_aa: CASSSRWVVDEQYF; cdr3_nt: TGTGCCAGCAGCTCCAGGTGGGTGGTGGACGAGCAGTACTTC; v_call: TRBV14; clone_size: .; d_call: .; j_call: TRBJ2-7
cdr3_aa: CASSLGTAEAYSPLHF; cdr3_nt: TGTGCCAGCAGCTTAGGGACAGCCGAGGCATATTCACCCCTCCACTTT; v_call: TRBV11-2; clone_size: once; d_call: .; j_call: TRBJ1-6
cdr3_aa: CASSSNREGGYEQYF; cdr3_nt: TGCGCCAGCAGCTCAAACAGGGAAGGGGGCTACGAGCAGTACTTC; v_call: TRBV5-1; clone_size: once; d_call: .; j_call: TRBJ2-7
cdr3_aa: CASSWGTGTPTYEQYF; cdr3_nt: TGTGCCAGCAGCTGGGGGACAGGTACTCCGACCTACGAGCAGTACTTC; v_call: TRBV7-6; clone_size: .; d_call: TRBD1; j_call: TRBJ2-7
cdr3_aa: CASRYRVNGNQPQHF; cdr3_nt: TGTGCCAGCAGATACAGGGTTAATGGCAATCAGCCCCAGCATTTT; v_call: TRBV6-1; clone_size: .; d_call: .; j_call: TRBJ1-5
cdr3_aa: CASSQVTGSYEQYF; cdr3_nt: TGCGCCAGCAGCCAAGTGACAGGGAGCTACGAGCAGTACTTC; v_call: TRBV4-3; clone_size: .; d_call: TRBD1; j_call: TRBJ2-7
cdr3_aa: CASRSTPGLAGLTGELFF; cdr3_nt: TGTGCCAGCAGATCTACCCCAGGACTAGCGGGTCTCACCGGGGAGCTGTTTTTT; v_call: TRBV2; clone_size: .; d_call: TRBD2; j_call: TRBJ2-2
cdr3_aa: CASSQFAREQYF; cdr3_nt: TGTGCCAGCAGTCAGTTCGCTAGGGAGCAGTACTTC; v_call: TRBV28; clone_size: .; d_call: .; j_call: TRBJ2-7
cdr3_aa: CASSSWGRETQYF; cdr3_nt: TGTGCCAGCAGCAGCTGGGGGCGGGAGACCCAGTACTTC; v_call: TRBV5-8; clone_size: .; d_call: .; j_call: TRBJ2-5
cdr3_aa: CASSPIRTGSETQYF; cdr3_nt: TGTGCCAGCAGTCCGATCAGGACAGGCTCAGAGACCCAGTACTTC; v_call: TRBV28; clone_size: .; d_call: TRBD1; j_call: TRBJ2-5
cdr3_aa: CASSRLRGEDRSGANVLTF; cdr3_nt: TGCGCCAGCAGCCGTCTAAGGGGTGAAGATCGCTCTGGGGCCAACGTCCTGACTTTC; v_call: TRBV4-3; clone_size: once; d_call: .; j_call: TRBJ2-6
cdr3_aa: CASSTWTSGYEQYF; cdr3_nt: TGTGCCAGCAGTACCTGGACTAGCGGATACGAGCAGTACTTC; v_call: TRBV28; clone_size: .; d_call: TRBD2; j_call: TRBJ2-7
cdr3_aa: CASRKDRGLRDEKLFF; cdr3_nt: TGTGCCAGCAGAAAAGACAGGGGGCTTAGGGATGAAAAACTGTTTTTT; v_call: TRBV27; clone_size: once; d_call: TRBD1; j_call: TRBJ1-4
cdr3_aa: CASSEPPGQGPTEAFF; cdr3_nt: TGTGCCAGCAGTGAACCTCCGGGACAGGGGCCCACTGAAGCTTTCTTT; v_call: TRBV25-1; clone_size: .; d_call: TRBD1; j_call: TRBJ1-1